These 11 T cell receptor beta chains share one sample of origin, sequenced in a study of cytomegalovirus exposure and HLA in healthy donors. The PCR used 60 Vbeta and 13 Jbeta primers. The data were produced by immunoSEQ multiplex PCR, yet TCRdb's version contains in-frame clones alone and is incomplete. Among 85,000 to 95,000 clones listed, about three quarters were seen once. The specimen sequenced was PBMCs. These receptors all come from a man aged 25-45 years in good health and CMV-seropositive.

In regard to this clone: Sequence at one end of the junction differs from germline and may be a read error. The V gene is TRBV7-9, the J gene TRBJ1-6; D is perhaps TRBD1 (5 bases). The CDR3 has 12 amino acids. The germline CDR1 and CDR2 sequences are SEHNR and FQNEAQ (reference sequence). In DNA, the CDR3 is TGTTCCAGCAGCGTCAGGGATTCACCCCTCCACTTT. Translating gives CSSSVRDSPLHF.

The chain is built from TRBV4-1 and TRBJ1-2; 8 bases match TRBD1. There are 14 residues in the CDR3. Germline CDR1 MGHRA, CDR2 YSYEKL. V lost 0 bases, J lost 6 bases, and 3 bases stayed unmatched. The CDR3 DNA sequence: TGCGCCAGCAGCCAAGAGGACAGGGAGAATGGCTACACCTTC. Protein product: CASSQEDRENGYTF.

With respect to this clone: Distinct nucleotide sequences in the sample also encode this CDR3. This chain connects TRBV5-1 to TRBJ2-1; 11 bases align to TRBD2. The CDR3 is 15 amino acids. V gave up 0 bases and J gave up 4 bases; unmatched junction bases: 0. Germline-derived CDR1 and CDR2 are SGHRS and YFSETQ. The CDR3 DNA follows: TGCGCCAGCAGCTTGGGACTAGCGGGATACAATGAGCAGTTCTTC. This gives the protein CASSLGLAGYNEQFF.

The DNA for the CDR3 is TGCGCCAGCAGCAAACAGGGGGCGTTAGGTCAGCCCCAGCATTTT. Its protein product is CASSKQGALGQPQHF. The chain carries TRBV5-1 and TRBJ1-5; 9 bases fit TRBD1. The CDR3 totals 15 residues. Trimming removed 4 bases from V and 6 bases from J; junction bases left unmatched: 8. From germline, CDR1 is SGHRS and CDR2 YFSETQ.

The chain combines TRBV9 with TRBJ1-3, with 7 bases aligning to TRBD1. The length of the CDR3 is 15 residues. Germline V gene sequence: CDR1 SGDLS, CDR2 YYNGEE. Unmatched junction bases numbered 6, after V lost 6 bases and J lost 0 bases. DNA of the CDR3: TGTGCCAGCAAGGGGGCCTCATCCTCTGGAAACACCATATATTTT. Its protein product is CASKGASSSGNTIYF. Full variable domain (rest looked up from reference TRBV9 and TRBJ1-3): DSGVTQTPKHLITATGQRVTLRCSPRSGDLSVYWYQQSLDQGLQFLIQYYNGEERAKGNILERFSAQQFPDLHSELNLSSLELGDSALYFCASKGASSSGNTIYFGEGSWLTVV.

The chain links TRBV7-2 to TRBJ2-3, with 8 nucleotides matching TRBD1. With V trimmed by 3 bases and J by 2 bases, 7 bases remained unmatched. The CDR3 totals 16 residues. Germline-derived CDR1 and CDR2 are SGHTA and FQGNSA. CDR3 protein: CASSFRQGTSTDTQYF. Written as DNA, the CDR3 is TGTGCCAGCAGCTTTAGACAGGGGACATCCACAGATACGCAGTATTTT.

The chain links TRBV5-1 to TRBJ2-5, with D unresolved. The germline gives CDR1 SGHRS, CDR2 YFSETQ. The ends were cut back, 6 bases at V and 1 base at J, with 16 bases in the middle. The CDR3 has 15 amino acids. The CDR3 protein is CASTAKTTPQETQYF. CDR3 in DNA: TGCGCCAGCACCGCAAAAACAACCCCCCAAGAGACCCAGTACTTC.

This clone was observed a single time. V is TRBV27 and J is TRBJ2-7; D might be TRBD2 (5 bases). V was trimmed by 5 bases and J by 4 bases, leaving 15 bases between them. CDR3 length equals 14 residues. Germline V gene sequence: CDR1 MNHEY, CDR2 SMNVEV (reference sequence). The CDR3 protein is CASSPSLGVYEQYF. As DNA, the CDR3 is TGTGCCAGCAGTCCCTCCCTGGGAGTGTACGAGCAGTACTTC.

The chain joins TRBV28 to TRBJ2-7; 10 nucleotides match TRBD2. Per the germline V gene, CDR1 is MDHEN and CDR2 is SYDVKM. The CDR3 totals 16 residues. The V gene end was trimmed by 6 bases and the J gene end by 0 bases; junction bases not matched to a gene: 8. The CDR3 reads CASRGTSARDSYEQYF. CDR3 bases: TGTGCCAGCAGGGGGACTAGCGCAAGGGACTCCTACGAGCAGTACTTC.

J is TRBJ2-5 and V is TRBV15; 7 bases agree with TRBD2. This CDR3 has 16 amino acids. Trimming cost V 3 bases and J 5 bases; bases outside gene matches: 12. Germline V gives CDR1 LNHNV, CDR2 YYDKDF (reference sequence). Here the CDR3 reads CATSRSPVGGGETQYF. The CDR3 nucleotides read TGTGCCACCAGCAGGTCCCCAGTGGGGGGAGGGGAGACCCAGTACTTC. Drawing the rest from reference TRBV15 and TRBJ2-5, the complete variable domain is DAMVIQNPRYQVTQFGKPVTLSCSQTLNHNVMYWYQQKSSQAPKLLFHYYDKDFNNEADTPDNFQSRRPNTSFCFLDIRSPGLGDTAMYLCATSRSPVGGGETQYFGPGTRLLVL.

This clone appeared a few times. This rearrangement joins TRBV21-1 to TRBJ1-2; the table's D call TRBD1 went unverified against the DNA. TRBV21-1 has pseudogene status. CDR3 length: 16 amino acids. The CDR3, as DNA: TGTGCCAGCAGCAAGCGGTTTCACAGGGCTAACTATGGCTACACCTTC. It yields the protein CASSKRFHRANYGYTF.